This T cell receptor beta chain was obtained from a study of T cell responses to AZD1222 COVID-19 vaccine. Findings and caveats of the study: Seropositivity was recorded at baseline in only a handful of AZD1222 recipients. The span of vaccine-associated CD4 TCRs extended across spike, with dominance at 160-218 and 743-854.

This CDR3 comprises 15 residues. Germline-derived CDR1 and CDR2 are DFQATT and SNEGSKA (reference sequence). The ends lost 3 bases at V and 4 bases at J; junction bases unmatched: 9. As for this clone: No antigen is known for it.

Some clones are missing from TCRdb's copy, which holds only in-frame ones; the method was immunoSEQ multiplex PCR. The sample contains approximately 150,000 clones, around 94% of which appear only once. The sample consisted of peripheral blood, taken 28 days after the second AZD1222 dose. The source of this sequence is an adult who received the AZD1222 COVID-19 vaccine. The genes are TRBV20-1 and TRBJ2-1; TRBD1 agrees at 7 bases. The CDR3, as DNA: TGCAGTGCTAGTCCTCTCGAGACAGGGTACAATGAGCAGTTCTTC. It yields the protein CSASPLETGYNEQFF.